This TCR beta chain was recorded in a study of T cell responses to AZD1222 COVID-19 vaccine. Study-wide findings and caveats: With two AZD1222 doses given, Spike-specific TCR breadth and depth both rose. Among the donors, most were white British and more were female, and clonal diversity was possibly underestimated.

CDR3 length: 16 residues. After removal of 0 bases from V and 5 bases from J, the junction contained 7 bases not matched to a gene. Germline V CDR1 and CDR2: SGHRS, YFSETQ. A few counts support this clone. The antigen remains undetermined. Produced via immunoSEQ multiplex PCR; TCRdb's table is partial and in-frame only. This table holds under 95,000 clones, around 90% found once. This specimen was peripheral blood, taken on day 0 of AZD1222 vaccination. This TCR was recovered from an adult in good health. V and J are TRBV5-1 and TRBJ1-2; 10 bases are shared with TRBD1. CDR3 nucleotide sequence: TGCGCCAGCAGCTTGGCTTCGTTGGACAGGGGGTATGGCTACACCTTC. Amino acids: CASSLASLDRGYGYTF.